This TCR beta chain was documented in a study of cytomegalovirus exposure and HLA in healthy donors. Overall study context: Early released data had tens of millions of unique TCRs, all coming from HLA-typed donors. Findings and caveats of the study: Across donors, sequencing depth was assumed by presence/absence analyses to be roughly uniform.

Primers: 60 Vbeta forward and 13 Jbeta reverse. Using immunoSEQ multiplex PCR, the repertoire was profiled, and TCRdb retains in-frame clones only, with some absent. The sample has roughly 150,000 clones; more than 80% are singletons. In regard to this clone: Its antigen remains unidentified.

Trimming at V came to 2 bases and at J to 7 bases, leaving 7 bases not matched to a gene. From germline, CDR1 is MNHNY and CDR2 SVGAGI (reference sequence). This CDR3 has 16 amino acids. The sequenced material came from PBMCs. The V call is TRBV6-6, the J call TRBJ1-5; 11 bases map to TRBD1. The receptor was isolated from a male donor in good health and CMV-seronegative. CDR3 sequence: CASSYPGTGGRQPQHF. In DNA form, the CDR3 reads TGTGCCAGCAGTTACCCTGGGACAGGGGGGAGACAGCCCCAGCATTTT.